This T cell receptor beta chain comes out of a study of CD4 T cells in relation to SARS-CoV-2 and coronaviruses. The wider study: PBMCs were cultured with antigen for nine to eleven days before TCR beta sequencing.

Unmatched junction bases numbered 5, after V lost 3 bases and J lost 7 bases. The CDR3 consists of 13 residues. Germline CDR1 and CDR2: MNHEY and SMNVEV (reference sequence). Unexposed donor CD4+ T cells date from 2011-2018, before the COVID-19 pandemic. The cells were cultured for around ten days before CD4+ T cells were isolated. Notes on this clone: Its cognate antigen is unknown.

Here immunoSEQ multiplex PCR was the method, and the copy in TCRdb shows in-frame clones only, minus some. The repertoire holds some 28,000 clones, with about 80% as singletons. The material sequenced was CD4+ T cells from PBMCs, cultured in vitro. This clonotype was obtained from a human donor in good health. The V call is TRBV27, the J call TRBJ2-7; 8 nucleotides agree with TRBD2. CDR3 coding DNA: TGTGCCAGCAGTTTGACTAGCGCGGGGGAGCAGTACTTC. This translates into CASSLTSAGEQYF.